This TCR beta chain was identified in a study of response to subunit inactivated influenza vaccine. Trimming removed 6 bases from V and 8 bases from J; junction bases left unmatched: 6. CDR1 is DFQATT and CDR2 is SNEGSKA in the germline V gene (reference sequence). There are 14 residues in the CDR3. Each CDR3 protein gets one entry after TCRdb re-called the RT-PCR reads with MiXCR. The sample records more than 550,000 distinct CDR3 sequences, 10% to 12% being singletons. These same records also appear under a second study, on T cells expressing NK-cell markers. That report notes: It was by 5'RACE template switching with UMIs that TCR beta cDNA was made. In sorted CD3+CD56+NKG2C+, CD3+CD56+NKG2C- and CD3+CD56-NKG2C+ T cells, TCR beta repertoires were obtained. These clonotypes additionally ranked first within the CD3+CD56-NKG2C+ fraction of a handful of donors.

This receptor was obtained from a middle-aged man who received an inactivated influenza vaccine. The chain combines TRBV20-1 with TRBJ2-1, with 14 bases fitting TRBD2. Sequenced here: PBMCs from blood, sampled on the day of vaccination. The CDR3 bases are TGCAGTGCAACCGGGACTAGCGGGAGCGATGAGCAGTTCTTC. Translation: CSATGTSGSDEQFF.